This TCR beta chain was retrieved from a study of T cells in Graves' hyperthyroidism and ophthalmopathy. The CDR3 has 12 amino acids. V was trimmed by 0 bases and J by 8 bases, leaving 11 bases between them. In germline, CDR1 is DFQATT, CDR2 SNEGSKA (reference sequence). An absence of ophthalmopathy progression within 18 months meant stable Graves' hyperthyroidism. Researchers barred patients who had uncontrolled infection, other autoimmune disease, pregnancy or lactation. The PBMCs studied were ones that came from 10 ml fresh peripheral blood. This clonotype has ten or more counts. RNA transcripts provided the source from which TCR beta CDR3 regions were amplified. The primer set for the first-round RT-PCR of the TCR CDR3 was HTBI. Each CDR3 protein is one row after TCRdb ran MiXCR on the multiplex PCR reads. The sample yields 600,000 or so distinct CDR3 sequences, roughly 16% seen once.

Sequencing input: blood. V gene TRBV20-1 combines with J gene TRBJ2-7; no clear D. This receptor was taken from a young woman with Graves' hyperthyroidism. As DNA, the CDR3 is TGCAGTGCTAGAGATGAGAGGACGAAGCAGTACTTC. Translated: CSARDERTKQYF.